This TCR beta chain was identified during a study of T-cell reconstitution after alpha-beta-depleted transplantation in children. Whole-study results and caveats: Several hundred expanded graft clones reportedly supplied alpha-beta T cells about two months after transplant. Newly produced T cells mostly provided counts and TCRbeta diversity after one year, as hyperexpanded clones declined. Surviving recipient cells, namely T cells and thymic progenitors, were the source of high day-60 TCRbeta diversity in some patients.

Points on this clonotype: Its antigen remains unidentified.

Preparing the TCRbeta library involved the use of unique molecular identifiers. One entry per CDR3 protein results from TCRdb running MiXCR on the PCR reads. The sample has 800,000 to 1,000,000 distinct CDR3 sequences, roughly 29% seen once. CDR3 size: 15 residues. The germline V gene has CDR1 SGHRS and CDR2 YFSETQ. V was cut by 4 bases and J by 0 bases, with 11 bases left in between. This specimen was PBMCs, mostly from graft donor cells, taken 360 days after TCRalphabeta/CD19-depleted stem cell transplant. The chain combines TRBV5-1 with TRBJ2-4, with D possibly TRBD2 on 6 matching bases. The origin of this receptor is a boy under three years old who had a stem cell transplant for SCID, so the T cells may come from the graft donor. The CDR3 sequence: CASSPRDLAKNIQYF. The DNA for the CDR3 is TGCGCCAGCAGCCCCCGGGACTTAGCCAAAAACATTCAGTACTTC.